This T cell receptor (beta chain) comes out of a study of identical twins. Looked up from germline, CDR1 is KGHSH and CDR2 is LQKENI. CDR3 length: 13 amino acids. Trimming pared 5 bases from V and 7 bases from J, leaving 14 bases between. TCRdb re-called the 5' RACE reads with MiXCR, one entry per CDR3 protein. The sample comprises 1.5 million to 2 million distinct CDR3 sequences, about 32% of which are singletons, and around 0.25% rests with the top ten. Sequencing used cord blood. This chain uses TRBV18 with TRBJ1-1; possible D gene TRBD1, 5 bases. The source is a newborn girl in good health. The CDR3 region has the DNA TGTGCCAGCTCAACACAGGACTCCAGTGAAGCTTTCTTT. Translated, it gives CASSTQDSSEAFF.